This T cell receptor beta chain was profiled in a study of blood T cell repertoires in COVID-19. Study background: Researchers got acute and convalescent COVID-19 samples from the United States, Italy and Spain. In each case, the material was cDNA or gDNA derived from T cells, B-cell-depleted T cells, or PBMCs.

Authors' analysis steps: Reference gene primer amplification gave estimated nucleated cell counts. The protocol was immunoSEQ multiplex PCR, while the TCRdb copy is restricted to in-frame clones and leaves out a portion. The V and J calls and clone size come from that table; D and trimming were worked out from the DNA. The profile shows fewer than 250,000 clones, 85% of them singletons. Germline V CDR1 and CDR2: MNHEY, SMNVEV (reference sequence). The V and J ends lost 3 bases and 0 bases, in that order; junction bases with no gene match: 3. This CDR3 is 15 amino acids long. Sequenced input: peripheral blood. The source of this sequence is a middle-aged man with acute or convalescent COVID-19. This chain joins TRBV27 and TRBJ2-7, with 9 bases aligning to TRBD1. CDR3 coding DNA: TGTGCCAGCAGTTTTTGGACAGGGGACTCCTACGAGCAGTACTTC. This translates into CASSFWTGDSYEQYF.